Following are 16 T cell receptor beta chains from one sample sequenced in a study of T and B cells in COVID-19 patients. TRB rearrangements were amplified by multiplex PCR with BIOMED2 TRB-A/B primers. TCRdb re-called the multiplex PCR reads through MiXCR, storing one row per CDR3 protein. The table shows 12,000 to 15,000 distinct CDR3 sequences, with 28% occurring only once. From blood, about 230-500 ng of genomic DNA served as TRB template. The sample comprised blood. The receptors come from a human donor who had recovered from COVID-19.

This clonotype has at least ten counts. The chain has TRBV30 and TRBJ1-4; no firm D call. The CDR3 loop spans 14 amino acids. Trimming stripped 2 bases from V and 7 bases from J, with 14 bases between. Germline V gives CDR1 GTSNPN, CDR2 SVGIG (reference sequence). CDR3 in DNA: TGTGCCTGGAGTTTGGCCAGATACGGTGAAAAACTGTTTTTT. As protein: CAWSLARYGEKLFF.

J is TRBJ1-1 and V is TRBV10-3, with a possible D match to TRBD1 (5 bases). The length of the CDR3 is 14 residues. Trimming cost V 5 bases and J 8 bases, with 18 bases left between them. Germline CDR1 is ENHRY and CDR2 is SYGVKD. The CDR3 nucleotides read TGTGCCATCAGTCAACAGGCCTCTAAGGTGGAAGCTTTCTTT. Translating it yields CAISQQASKVEAFF.

By share, this clonotype ranks as medium-sized. The chain has TRBV6-5 and TRBJ2-1; tentatively, D is TRBD2 (5 bases). The CDR3 covers 14 residues. V lost 0 bases and J 9 bases, leaving 12 bases between the germline ends. CDR1 and CDR2 (germline): MNHEY, SVGAGI. The CDR3 coding sequence is TGTGCCAGCAGTTACTCGGGAGAGTCCGTTGAGCAGTTCTTC. It codes for CASSYSGESVEQFF.

This clonotype was observed a single time. A much bigger clone sits one base away, suggesting this may be a read error. The CDR3 here is CATIRDTDYGNTF. CDR3 nucleotide sequence: TGTGCCACTATCCGGGACACGGACTATGGCAACACCTTC. The chain is built from TRBV19 and TRBJ1-2, with D possibly matching TRBD1 (6 bases). Per the germline V gene, CDR1 is LNHDA and CDR2 is SQIVND (reference sequence). This CDR3 has 13 amino acids.

This clonotype was detected many times. The chain joins TRBV15 to TRBJ2-4; TRBD1 or TRBD2 may be the D gene (5 bases each). V lost 1 base to trimming and J lost 6 bases, with 16 bases between them. Germline V gene data show CDR1 as LNHNV and CDR2 as YYDKDF (reference sequence). The CDR3 is 16 amino acids. The CDR3 region is CATSRATGTGTNIQYF. The DNA of the CDR3 is TGTGCCACCAGCAGAGCCACAGGCACGGGAACAAACATTCAGTACTTC.

For this clonotype: This clone may be a read error of a much larger clone one base away. V usage is TRBV30 and J usage is TRBJ2-2; the match to TRBD1 covers 11 bases. J was trimmed by 9 bases and V by 5 bases; bases with no gene match: 2. This CDR3 is built from 12 residues. The germline CDR1 and CDR2 sequences are GTSNPN and SVGIG (reference sequence). The CDR3 nucleotides are TGTGCCTGGGGACAGGGGGCCTGGGAGCTGTTTTTT. It codes for CAWGQGAWELFF.

This clonotype has at least ten counts. This chain connects TRBV18 to TRBJ1-5; tentatively, D is TRBD1 (6 bases). The CDR3 is made up of 15 amino acids. The germline CDR1 and CDR2 sequences are KGHSH and LQKENI. With 6 bases removed from V and 2 bases from J, the gap between germline ends came to 14 bases. CDR3 DNA: TGTGCCAGCTCCCCCGGGACACAAGGCAATCAGCCCCAGCATTTT. This codes for CASSPGTQGNQPQHF. Looking up the rest from reference TRBV18 and TRBJ1-5 gives the full variable domain: NAGVMQNPRHLVRRRGQEARLRCSPMKGHSHVYWYRQLPEEGLKFMVYLQKENIIDESGMPKERFSAEFPKEGPSILRIQQVVRGDSAAYFCASSPGTQGNQPQHFGDGTRLSIL.

The chain couples TRBV6-1 to TRBJ1-4; TRBD1 might be the D (6 bases). Germline CDR1 and CDR2: MNHNS and SASEGT. V gave up 3 bases and J gave up 10 bases, with 12 bases separating them. The CDR3 has 13 residues. CDR3 region: CASSDTGIGKLFF. The CDR3 region has the DNA TGTGCCAGCAGTGACACAGGGATTGGAAAACTGTTTTTT.

This clonotype was detected only a few times. The J gene is TRBJ1-1, the V gene TRBV6-5; possible D gene TRBD1, 6 bases. In germline, CDR1 is MNHEY, CDR2 SVGAGI. The CDR3 has 13 amino acids. Trimming removed 4 bases from V and 4 bases from J, with 10 bases in between. This CDR3 reads CASSLGAGTEAFF. The CDR3 bases are TGTGCCAGCAGTTTGGGGGCAGGCACTGAAGCTTTCTTT.

This clonotype was counted between two and nine times. J is TRBJ2-3 and V is TRBV7-9; D not certain. Germline V CDR1 and CDR2: SEHNR, FQNEAQ (reference sequence). V shed 7 bases and J shed 1 base, with 27 bases lying between them. This CDR3 contains 19 residues. In DNA form, the CDR3 reads TGTGCCAGCAAAATGTCCCGTGTGACTCCTTCAGGTCGCACAGATACGCAGTATTTT. Translation gives CASKMSRVTPSGRTDTQYF.

This clonotype has just a few counts. V usage is TRBV27 and J usage is TRBJ2-5; D not certain. The V gene lost 10 bases and the J gene lost 2 bases, with 17 bases spanning the gap. Looked up from germline, CDR1 is MNHEY and CDR2 is SMNVEV (reference sequence). This CDR3 is built from 14 residues. The CDR3 nucleotides read TGTGCCACAGCCCTTTCTAACCTACAAGAGACCCAGTACTTC. Its translation is CATALSNLQETQYF.

In its sample, this clonotype was seen a few times. The V and J genes are TRBV5-1 and TRBJ2-2; no clear D gene. Trimming removed 1 base from V and 1 base from J, with 8 bases in between. This CDR3 comprises 15 residues. The germline CDR1 and CDR2 sequences are SGHRS and YFSETQ. CDR3 bases: TGCGCCAGCAGCTTGCCCAGGAGGAACACCGGGGAGCTGTTTTTT. Translation: CASSLPRRNTGELFF.

The chain is built from TRBV7-6 and TRBJ2-2; 7 nucleotides match TRBD2. The CDR3 is 14 amino acids. Germline trimming cut 3 bases from V and 6 bases from J; bases unmatched to any gene: 4. Germline V gene sequence: CDR1 SGHVS, CDR2 FNYEAQ. DNA for the CDR3: TGTGCCAGCAGCTTGGTCCGGGAGGCCGGGGAGCTGTTTTTT. Residues: CASSLVREAGELFF.

The chain couples TRBV6-1 to TRBJ2-1; possibly TRBD1 for D (5 bases). V was pared by 8 bases and J by 6 bases, with 20 bases between. Germline V gene sequence: CDR1 MNHNS, CDR2 SASEGT. CDR3 length: 15 amino acids. Written as DNA, the CDR3 is TGTGCCAGCGGCTTGACAGTGGCCTCAGGCAATGAGCAGTTCTTC. It translates to CASGLTVASGNEQFF.

This chain connects TRBV20-1 to TRBJ1-4; D unresolved. Trimming took 0 bases from V and 5 from J, leaving 13 bases between them. Looked up from germline, CDR1 is DFQATT and CDR2 is SNEGSKA (reference sequence). This CDR3 has 15 amino acids. In DNA, the CDR3 is TGCAGTGCTAGAGATTCCGGACGGATGAATGAAAAACTGTTTTTT. This gives the protein CSARDSGRMNEKLFF.

This clonotype was detected only a few times. The chain links TRBV5-1 to TRBJ2-7, with D possibly being TRBD1 or TRBD2 (5 bases each). The V and J ends lost 2 bases and 1 base respectively, with 19 bases between them. This CDR3 region has 17 residues. The V gene's germline CDR1 is SGHRS and CDR2 YFSETQ. The CDR3 loop is CASSFSSDRRGSYEQYF. CDR3 DNA sequence: TGCGCCAGCAGCTTTAGCTCCGACAGACGGGGATCCTACGAGCAGTACTTC.